This T cell receptor beta chain was profiled in a study of cytomegalovirus exposure and HLA in healthy donors. The study, taken as a whole, reports: Later work found that TCR association rates differed between HLA loci; DRB1 had the most and HLA-C the fewest. It was shown in a later analysis that HLA-associated TCR beta chains were more clonally expanded than other, equally common chains.

Of note for this clone: What it binds is not known.

PCR primers comprised 60 Vbeta and 13 Jbeta primers. This table comes from immunoSEQ multiplex PCR, and its TCRdb copy is limited to in-frame clones, with some not included. The table lists tens of thousands of clones, roughly 80% of them singletons. With 5 bases removed from V and 5 bases from J, the gap between germline ends came to 12 bases. Germline CDR1 and CDR2: MNHNS and SASEGT. The CDR3 runs to 13 residues. The chain employs TRBV6-1 and TRBJ2-5, with a weak D call TRBD2 (6 bases). The source material was PBMCs. This clonotype was sampled from a woman in her thirties in good health and CMV-seronegative. In DNA, the CDR3 is TGTGCCAGCAGTCTGGGGGGTGGTGAGACCCAGTACTTC. This codes for CASSLGGGETQYF.